Listed below are T cell receptor beta chains from one sample, sequenced in a study of control samples from healthy donors and cancer patients. Assay: immunoSEQ multiplex PCR; the TCRdb copy retains only in-frame clones and omits some. The top ten clones hold about 7.8% of a sample with more than 90,000 clones, 85% to 90% of them seen once. The sample was blood. The receptors here all came from a man under 40 in good health. Both conserved end residues are part of each CDR3. A D gene is named only where the DNA matches it firmly. Some rows mark clone size as missing; the rest say once, few, many or name a class of expanded clone.

d_call: TRBD1
v_call: TRBV14
j_call: TRBJ1-5
clone_size: -
cdr3_nt: TGTGCCAGCAGCCAACCTACAGACAGGGGACCTAATCAGCCCCAGCATTTT
cdr3_aa: CASSQPTDRGPNQPQHF

d_call: TRBD1
v_call: TRBV7-9
j_call: TRBJ2-3
clone_size: -
cdr3_nt: TGTGCCAGCAGCTTGAGTGGGGGGACAGGGGGCGCAGATACGCAGTATTTT
cdr3_aa: CASSLSGGTGGADTQYF

d_call: TRBD2
v_call: TRBV24-1
j_call: TRBJ2-3
clone_size: -
cdr3_nt: TGTGCCACCAGTGATTTCGGGACTAGCGGGGGGGGAAATACGCAGTATTTT
cdr3_aa: CATSDFGTSGGGNTQYF

d_call: -
v_call: TRBV7-2
j_call: TRBJ1-2
clone_size: -
cdr3_nt: TGTGCCAGCAGCATGACAACAGGTATCCTCTATGGCTACACCTTC
cdr3_aa: CASSMTTGILYGYTF

d_call: TRBD1
v_call: TRBV6-5
j_call: TRBJ1-3
clone_size: -
cdr3_nt: TGTGCCAGCAGTCGTTTGCAGGGGGCTGCCATATATTTT
cdr3_aa: CASSRLQGAAIYF

d_call: -
v_call: TRBV7-9
j_call: TRBJ1-1
clone_size: -
cdr3_nt: TGTGCCAGCACACCCCGGGGCGGGGGGCGGACCACTGAAGCTTTCTTT
cdr3_aa: CASTPRGGGRTTEAFF

d_call: -
v_call: TRBV5-4
j_call: TRBJ2-2
clone_size: -
cdr3_nt: TGTGCCAGCAGCTTGGCCTTGGGTTTCACCGGGGAGCTGTTTTTT
cdr3_aa: CASSLALGFTGELFF

d_call: -
v_call: TRBV15
j_call: TRBJ1-6
clone_size: -
cdr3_nt: TGTGCCACCAGCATTCATACGGTGGAAAATTCACCCCTCCACTTT
cdr3_aa: CATSIHTVENSPLHF

d_call: -
v_call: TRBV7-2
j_call: TRBJ1-1
clone_size: -
cdr3_nt: TGTGCCAGCAGCTCCGGGACATTTATCACTGAAGCTTTCTTT
cdr3_aa: CASSSGTFITEAFF

d_call: -
v_call: TRBV7-2
j_call: TRBJ2-7
clone_size: -
cdr3_nt: TGTGCCAGCAGCTTACACGCCTCCTACGAGCAGTACTTC
cdr3_aa: CASSLHASYEQYF

d_call: -
v_call: TRBV19
j_call: TRBJ1-5
clone_size: -
cdr3_nt: TGTGCCAGTAGTATAACTCAAAATCAGCCCCAGCATTTT
cdr3_aa: CASSITQNQPQHF

d_call: -
v_call: TRBV7-2
j_call: TRBJ2-2
clone_size: -
cdr3_nt: TGTGCCAGCAGCTTGGAGAATAGCGTCACCGGGGAGCTGTTTTTT
cdr3_aa: CASSLENSVTGELFF

d_call: -
v_call: TRBV30
j_call: TRBJ1-5
clone_size: -
cdr3_nt: TGTGCCTGGAGTTCACAGGGACTTATCAATCAGCCCCAGCATTTT
cdr3_aa: CAWSSQGLINQPQHF

d_call: -
v_call: TRBV9
j_call: TRBJ1-1
clone_size: once
cdr3_nt: TGTGCCAGCAGCGCCCGCCTAGCGGGCGGCACTGAAGCTTTCTTT
cdr3_aa: CASSARLAGGTEAFF